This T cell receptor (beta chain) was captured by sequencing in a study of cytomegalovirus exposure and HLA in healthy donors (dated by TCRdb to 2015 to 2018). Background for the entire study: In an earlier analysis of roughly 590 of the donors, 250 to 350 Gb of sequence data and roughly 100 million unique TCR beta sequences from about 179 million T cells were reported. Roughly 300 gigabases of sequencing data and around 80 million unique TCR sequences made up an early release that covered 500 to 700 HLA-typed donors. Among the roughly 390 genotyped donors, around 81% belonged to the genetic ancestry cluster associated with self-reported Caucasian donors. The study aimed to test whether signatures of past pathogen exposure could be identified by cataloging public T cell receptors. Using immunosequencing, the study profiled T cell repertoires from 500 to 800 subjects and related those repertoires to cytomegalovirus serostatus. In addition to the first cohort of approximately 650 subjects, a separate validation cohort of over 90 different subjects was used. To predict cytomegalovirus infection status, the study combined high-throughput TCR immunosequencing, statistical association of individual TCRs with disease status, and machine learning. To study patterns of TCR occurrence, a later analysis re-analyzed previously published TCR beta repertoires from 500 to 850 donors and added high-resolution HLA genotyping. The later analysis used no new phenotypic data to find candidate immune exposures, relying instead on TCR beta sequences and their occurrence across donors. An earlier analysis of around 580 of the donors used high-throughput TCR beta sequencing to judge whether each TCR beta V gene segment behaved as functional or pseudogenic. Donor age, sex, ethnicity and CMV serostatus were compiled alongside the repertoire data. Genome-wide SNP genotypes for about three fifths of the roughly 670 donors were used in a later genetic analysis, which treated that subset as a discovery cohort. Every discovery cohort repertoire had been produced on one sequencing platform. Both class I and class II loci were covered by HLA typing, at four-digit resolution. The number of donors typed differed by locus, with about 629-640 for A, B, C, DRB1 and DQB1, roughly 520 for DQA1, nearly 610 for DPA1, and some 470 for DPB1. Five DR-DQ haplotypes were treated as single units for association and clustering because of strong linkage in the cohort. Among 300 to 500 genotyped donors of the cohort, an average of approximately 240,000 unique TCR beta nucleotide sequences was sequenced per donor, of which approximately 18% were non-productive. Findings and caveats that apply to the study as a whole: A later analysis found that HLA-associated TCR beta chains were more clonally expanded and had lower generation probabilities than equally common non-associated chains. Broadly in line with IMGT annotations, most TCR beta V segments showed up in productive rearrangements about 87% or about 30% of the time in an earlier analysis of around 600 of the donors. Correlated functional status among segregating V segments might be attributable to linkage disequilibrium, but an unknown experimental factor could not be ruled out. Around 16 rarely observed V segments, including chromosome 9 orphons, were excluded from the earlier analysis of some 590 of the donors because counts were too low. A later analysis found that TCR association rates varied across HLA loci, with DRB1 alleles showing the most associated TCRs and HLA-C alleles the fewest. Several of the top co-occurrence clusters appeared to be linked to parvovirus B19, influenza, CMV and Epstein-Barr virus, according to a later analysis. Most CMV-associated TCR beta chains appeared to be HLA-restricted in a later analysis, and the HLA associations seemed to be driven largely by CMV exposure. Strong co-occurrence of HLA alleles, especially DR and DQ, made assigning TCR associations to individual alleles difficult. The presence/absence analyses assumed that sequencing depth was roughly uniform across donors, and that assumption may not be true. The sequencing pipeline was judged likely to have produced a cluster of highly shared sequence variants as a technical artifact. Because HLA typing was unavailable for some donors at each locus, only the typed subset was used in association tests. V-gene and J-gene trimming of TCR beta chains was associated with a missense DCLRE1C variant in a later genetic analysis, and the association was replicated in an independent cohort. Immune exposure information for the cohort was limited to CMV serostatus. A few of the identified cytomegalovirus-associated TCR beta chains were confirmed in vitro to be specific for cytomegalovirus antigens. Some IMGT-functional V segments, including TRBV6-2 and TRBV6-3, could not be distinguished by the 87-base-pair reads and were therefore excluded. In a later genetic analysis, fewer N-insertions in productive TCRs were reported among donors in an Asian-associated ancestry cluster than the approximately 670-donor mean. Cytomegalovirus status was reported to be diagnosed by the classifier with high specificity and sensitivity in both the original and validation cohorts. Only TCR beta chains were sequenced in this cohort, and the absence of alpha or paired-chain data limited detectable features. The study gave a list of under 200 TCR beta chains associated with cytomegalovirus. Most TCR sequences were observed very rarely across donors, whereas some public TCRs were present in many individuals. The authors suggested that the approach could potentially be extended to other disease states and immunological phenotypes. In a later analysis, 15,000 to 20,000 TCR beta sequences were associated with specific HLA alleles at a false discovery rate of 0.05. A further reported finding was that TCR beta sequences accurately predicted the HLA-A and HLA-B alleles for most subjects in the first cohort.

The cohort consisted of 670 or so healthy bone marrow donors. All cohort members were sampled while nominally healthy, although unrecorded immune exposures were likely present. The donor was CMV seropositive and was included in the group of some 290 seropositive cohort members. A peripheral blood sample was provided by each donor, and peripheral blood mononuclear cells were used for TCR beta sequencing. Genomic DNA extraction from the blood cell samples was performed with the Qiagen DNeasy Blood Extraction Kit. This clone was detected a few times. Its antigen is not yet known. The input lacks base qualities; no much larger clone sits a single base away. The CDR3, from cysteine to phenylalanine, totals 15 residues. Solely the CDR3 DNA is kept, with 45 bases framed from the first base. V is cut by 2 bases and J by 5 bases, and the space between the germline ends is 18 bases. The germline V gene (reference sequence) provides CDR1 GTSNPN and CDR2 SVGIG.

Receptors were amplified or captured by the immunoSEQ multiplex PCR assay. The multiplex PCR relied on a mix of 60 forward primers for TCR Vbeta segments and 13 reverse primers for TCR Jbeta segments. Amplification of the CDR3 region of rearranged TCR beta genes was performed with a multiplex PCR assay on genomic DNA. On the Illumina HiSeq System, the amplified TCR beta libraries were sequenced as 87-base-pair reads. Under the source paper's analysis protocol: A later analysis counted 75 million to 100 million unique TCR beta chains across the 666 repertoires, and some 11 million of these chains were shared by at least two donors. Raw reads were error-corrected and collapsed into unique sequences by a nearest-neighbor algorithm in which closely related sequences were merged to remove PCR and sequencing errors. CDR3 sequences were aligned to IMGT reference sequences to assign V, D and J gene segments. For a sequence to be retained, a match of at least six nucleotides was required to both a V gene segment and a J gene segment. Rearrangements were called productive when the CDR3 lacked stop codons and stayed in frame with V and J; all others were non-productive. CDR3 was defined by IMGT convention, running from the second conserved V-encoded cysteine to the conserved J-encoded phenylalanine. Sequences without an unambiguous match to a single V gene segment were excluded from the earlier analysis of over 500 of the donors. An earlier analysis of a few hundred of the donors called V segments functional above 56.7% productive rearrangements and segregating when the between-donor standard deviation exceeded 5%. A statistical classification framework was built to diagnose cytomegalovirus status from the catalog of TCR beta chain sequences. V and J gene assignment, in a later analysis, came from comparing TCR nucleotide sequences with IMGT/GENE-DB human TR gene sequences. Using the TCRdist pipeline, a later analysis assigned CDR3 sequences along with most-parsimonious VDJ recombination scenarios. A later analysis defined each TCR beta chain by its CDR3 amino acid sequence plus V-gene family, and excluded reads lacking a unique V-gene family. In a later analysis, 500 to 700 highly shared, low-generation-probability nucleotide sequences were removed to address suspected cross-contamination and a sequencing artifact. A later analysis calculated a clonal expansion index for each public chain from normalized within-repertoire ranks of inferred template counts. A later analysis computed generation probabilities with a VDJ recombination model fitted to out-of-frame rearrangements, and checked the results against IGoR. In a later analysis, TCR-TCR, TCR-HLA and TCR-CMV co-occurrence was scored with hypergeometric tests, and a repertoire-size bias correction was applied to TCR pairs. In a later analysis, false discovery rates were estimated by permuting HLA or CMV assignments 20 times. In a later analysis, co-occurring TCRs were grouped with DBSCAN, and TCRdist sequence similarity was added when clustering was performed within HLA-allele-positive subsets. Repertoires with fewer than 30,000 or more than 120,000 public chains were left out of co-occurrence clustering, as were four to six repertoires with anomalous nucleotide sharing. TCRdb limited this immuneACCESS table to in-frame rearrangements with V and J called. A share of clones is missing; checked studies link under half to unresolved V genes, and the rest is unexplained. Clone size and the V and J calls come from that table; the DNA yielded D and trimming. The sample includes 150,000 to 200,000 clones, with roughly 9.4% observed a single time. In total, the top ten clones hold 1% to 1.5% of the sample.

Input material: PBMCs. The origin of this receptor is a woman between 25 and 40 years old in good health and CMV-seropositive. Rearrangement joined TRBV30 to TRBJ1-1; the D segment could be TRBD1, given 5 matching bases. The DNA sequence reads TGTGCCTGGAGTAGGGCACTAGCCTGGGGGACTGAAGCTTTCTTT. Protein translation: CAWSRALAWGTEAFF. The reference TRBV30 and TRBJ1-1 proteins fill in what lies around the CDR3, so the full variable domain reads SQTIHQWPATLVQPVGSPLSLECTVEGTSNPNLYWYRQAAGRGLQLLFYSVGIGQISSEVPQNLSASRPQDRQFILSSKKLLLSDSGFYLCAWSRALAWGTEAFFGQGTRLTVV.